Listed below are T cell receptor beta chains from one sample, sequenced in a study of control samples from healthy donors and cancer patients. TCRdb keeps only in-frame clones here, not all; method: immunoSEQ multiplex PCR. The profile shows fewer than 200,000 clones, about 93% of them singletons. The sequenced material came from blood. The receptors were gathered from a young man in good health. CDR3s leave out the opening cysteine and the closing phenylalanine or tryptophan. A D gene is named only where the DNA matches it firmly.

V gene: TRBV25-1
D gene: TRBD1
CDR3 protein: ASSERRDRSEAF

V gene: TRBV5-1
D gene: TRBD2
CDR3 protein: ASSLDGREQYNEQF

V gene: TRBV18
D gene: -
CDR3 protein: ASSNANYGYT

V gene: TRBV5-1
D gene: TRBD2
CDR3 protein: ASSPTAVSGRPDTQY

V gene: TRBV24-1
D gene: TRBD1
CDR3 protein: ATRTSTGTPSAAF

V gene: TRBV2
D gene: -
CDR3 protein: ASSEATSGFQPQH

V gene: TRBV6-5
D gene: -
CDR3 protein: ASSFAGPYEQY

V gene: TRBV10-2
D gene: TRBD1
CDR3 protein: ASRLDRGTDTQY

V gene: TRBV6-5
D gene: -
CDR3 protein: ASSRGYSNQPQH

V gene: TRBV2
D gene: -
CDR3 protein: ASNPRVPDGGTDTQY

V gene: TRBV4-1
D gene: -
CDR3 protein: ASSQDPTGDYYPEAF

V gene: TRBV4-1
D gene: -
CDR3 protein: ASSYSGTAGDEQY

V gene: TRBV6-1
D gene: TRBD1
CDR3 protein: ASSGFWGQMNTEAF

V gene: TRBV29-1
D gene: TRBD2
CDR3 protein: SVRLAGGYNEQF

V gene: TRBV10-3
D gene: -
CDR3 protein: AISEGIPSLPPPLH

V gene: TRBV6-5
D gene: TRBD1
CDR3 protein: ASSINRGFRTEAF

V gene: TRBV30
D gene: -
CDR3 protein: AWSVRTGYGYT

V gene: TRBV5-5
D gene: TRBD1
CDR3 protein: ASSPGTGGINQPQH

V gene: TRBV28
D gene: -
CDR3 protein: ASAGVGYT

V gene: TRBV18
D gene: -
CDR3 protein: ASSPLSGATEAF

V gene: TRBV5-6
D gene: -
CDR3 protein: ASSSDSYYNSPLH

V gene: TRBV30
D gene: -
CDR3 protein: AWTPQRYYGYT

V gene: TRBV18
D gene: TRBD1
CDR3 protein: ASSPPTGKGYGYT

V gene: TRBV7-2
D gene: -
CDR3 protein: ASSLQGYGTEAF

V gene: TRBV6-5
D gene: TRBD1
CDR3 protein: ASSLTGGAGETQY

V gene: TRBV5-1
D gene: -
CDR3 protein: ASSLGDIVSTTDTQY

V gene: TRBV5-8
D gene: TRBD2
CDR3 protein: ASSLGGARTDTQY

V gene: TRBV3-1/TRBV3-2
D gene: -
CDR3 protein: ASSQDRQCCGYT

V gene: TRBV5-1
D gene: TRBD2
CDR3 protein: ASSLEGSGGDTQY